What follows describes a single T cell receptor (beta chain). The target antigen is unknown. This record comes from a study of vaccination effects on CD4 cells after COVID-19. This CDR3 contains 12 residues. V was trimmed by 3 bases and J by 3 bases, leaving 5 bases between them. Here immunoSEQ multiplex PCR was the method, and the copy in TCRdb shows in-frame clones only, minus some. The sample has some 20,000 clones, under 75% seen once; the top ten hold about 8.9%. Under the ViraFEST assay, PBMC were stimulated with viral peptide pools so that antigen-specific CD4+ T cells expanded. Sequencing was performed afterwards. Researchers isolated CD4+ T cells once approximately ten days of culture had elapsed. In the vaccine recipients, nucleocapsid antibodies were negative and there was no prior SARS-CoV-2 infection.

The clonotype was recovered from a human donor who received a COVID-19 vaccine. The chain joins TRBV12-3 or TRBV12-4 to TRBJ1-1; D call uncertain. Sequencing used CD4+ T cells from PBMCs cultured with HCoV-NL63 spike peptides, obtained before COVID-19 vaccination. CDR3 sequence (DNA): TGTGCCAGCAGTTTCGGGGACACTGAAGCTTTCTTT. Its translation: CASSFGDTEAFF.